This T cell receptor beta chain was retrieved from a study of OX40 agonist ivuxolimab in advanced cancers. Looking at the study overall: The study treated patients with ivuxolimab, an agonistic anti-OX40 (CD134) antibody. The eligibility criteria allowed prior anti-PD-1, anti-PD-L1 or anti-CTLA-4 therapy, and around 40% had some. Whole-study results and caveats: CD8+ T cells were the subset that, on average, had more expanded clones than CD4+.

The table came from immunoSEQ multiplex PCR; TCRdb's copy has only in-frame clones and leaves some out. The sample yields around 70,000 clones, about 84% seen once. The germline V gene encodes CDR1 SGHTA and CDR2 FQGNSA. V was trimmed by 8 bases and J by 0 bases, leaving 14 bases between them. The CDR3 loop spans 15 amino acids. Note on this clone: What it binds is not known.

The sequence was obtained from an adult with an advanced solid tumor such as melanoma, head and neck, liver or kidney cancer. The rearrangement uses TRBV7-2 and TRBJ2-1, with D perhaps matching TRBD2 (6 bases). The sample here was CD4+ or CD8+ T cells sorted from blood, taken in a trial of the OX40 agonist ivuxolimab. The CDR3 sequence is CASVAGGSSYNEQFF. In nucleotides, the CDR3 is TGTGCCAGCGTAGCCGGGGGAAGCTCCTACAATGAGCAGTTCTTC. The full variable domain, completed using reference TRBV7-2 and TRBJ2-1, is GAGVSQSPSNKVTEKGKDVELRCDPISGHTALYWYRQSLGQGLEFLIYFQGNSAPDKSGLPSDRFSAERTGGSVSTLTIQRTQQEDSAVYLCASVAGGSSYNEQFFGPGTRLTVL.